This T cell receptor (beta chain) was obtained from a study of blood T cell repertoires in COVID-19. For the study at large: Some COVID-19 samples were acute and others convalescent; all came from the United States, Italy and Spain. Sample material is recorded as cDNA or gDNA derived from T cells, B-cell-depleted T cells, or PBMCs.

Original data processing: For nucleated cells, counts were estimated from reference gene primer amplification. Repertoires were generated with immunoSEQ multiplex PCR, while TCRdb's copy carries only in-frame clones and drops some. D and trimming were read from the DNA, whereas the V and J calls and clone size are those reported in that table. The profile shows roughly 200,000 clones, over 75% of them singletons. This clone was detected only a few times. The CDR3 length is 12 residues. V lost 3 bases to trimming and J lost 8 bases, with 10 bases between them. CDR1 and CDR2 from the germline V gene are SGHAT and FQNNGV.

The TCR sequence derives from a middle-aged man who had recovered from COVID-19. What was sequenced was PBMCs or T cells enriched from blood (not recorded which). The V gene is TRBV11-2, the J gene TRBJ1-2; D remains ambiguous. The CDR3 is CASSFEGWGYTF. CDR3 in DNA: TGTGCCAGCAGCTTCGAGGGTTGGGGCTACACCTTC.